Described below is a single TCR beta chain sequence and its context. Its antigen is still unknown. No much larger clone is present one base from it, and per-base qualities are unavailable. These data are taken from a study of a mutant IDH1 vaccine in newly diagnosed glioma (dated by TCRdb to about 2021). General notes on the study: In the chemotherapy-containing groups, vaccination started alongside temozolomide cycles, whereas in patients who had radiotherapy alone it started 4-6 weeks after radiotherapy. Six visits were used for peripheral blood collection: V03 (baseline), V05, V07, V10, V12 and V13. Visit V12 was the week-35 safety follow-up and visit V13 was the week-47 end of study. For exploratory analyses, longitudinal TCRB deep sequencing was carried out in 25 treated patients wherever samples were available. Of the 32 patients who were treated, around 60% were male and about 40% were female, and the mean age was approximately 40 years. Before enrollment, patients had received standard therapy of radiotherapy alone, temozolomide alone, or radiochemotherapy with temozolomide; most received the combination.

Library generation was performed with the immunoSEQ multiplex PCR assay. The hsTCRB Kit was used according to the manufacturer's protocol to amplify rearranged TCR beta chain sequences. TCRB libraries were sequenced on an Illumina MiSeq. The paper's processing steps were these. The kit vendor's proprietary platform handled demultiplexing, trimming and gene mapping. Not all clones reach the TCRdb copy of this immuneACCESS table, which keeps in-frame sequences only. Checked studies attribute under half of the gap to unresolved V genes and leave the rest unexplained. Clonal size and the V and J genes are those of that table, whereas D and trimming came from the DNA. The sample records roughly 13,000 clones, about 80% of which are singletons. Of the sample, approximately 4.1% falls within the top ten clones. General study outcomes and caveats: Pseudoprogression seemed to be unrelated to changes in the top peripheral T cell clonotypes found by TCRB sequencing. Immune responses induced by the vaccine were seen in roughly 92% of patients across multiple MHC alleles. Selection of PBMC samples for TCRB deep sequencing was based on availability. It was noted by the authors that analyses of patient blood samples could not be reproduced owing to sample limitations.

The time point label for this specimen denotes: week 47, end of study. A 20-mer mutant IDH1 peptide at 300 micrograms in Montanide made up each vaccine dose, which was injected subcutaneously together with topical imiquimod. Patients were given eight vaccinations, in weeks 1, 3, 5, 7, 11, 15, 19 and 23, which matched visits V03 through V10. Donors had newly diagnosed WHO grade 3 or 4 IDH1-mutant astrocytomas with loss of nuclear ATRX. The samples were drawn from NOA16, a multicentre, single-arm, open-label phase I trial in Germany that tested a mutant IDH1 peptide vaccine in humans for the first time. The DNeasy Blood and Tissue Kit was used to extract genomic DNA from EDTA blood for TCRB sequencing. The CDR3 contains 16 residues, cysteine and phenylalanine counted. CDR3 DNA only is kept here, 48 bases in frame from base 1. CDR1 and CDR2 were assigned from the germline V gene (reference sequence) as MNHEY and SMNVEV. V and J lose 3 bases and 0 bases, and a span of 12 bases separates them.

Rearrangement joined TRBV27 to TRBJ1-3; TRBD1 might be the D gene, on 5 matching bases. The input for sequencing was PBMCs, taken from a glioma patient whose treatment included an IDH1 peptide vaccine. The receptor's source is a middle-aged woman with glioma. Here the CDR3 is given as CASSLVGPSSGNTIYF. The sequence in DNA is TGTGCCAGCAGTTTGGTGGGGCCGAGCTCTGGAAACACCATATATTTT.